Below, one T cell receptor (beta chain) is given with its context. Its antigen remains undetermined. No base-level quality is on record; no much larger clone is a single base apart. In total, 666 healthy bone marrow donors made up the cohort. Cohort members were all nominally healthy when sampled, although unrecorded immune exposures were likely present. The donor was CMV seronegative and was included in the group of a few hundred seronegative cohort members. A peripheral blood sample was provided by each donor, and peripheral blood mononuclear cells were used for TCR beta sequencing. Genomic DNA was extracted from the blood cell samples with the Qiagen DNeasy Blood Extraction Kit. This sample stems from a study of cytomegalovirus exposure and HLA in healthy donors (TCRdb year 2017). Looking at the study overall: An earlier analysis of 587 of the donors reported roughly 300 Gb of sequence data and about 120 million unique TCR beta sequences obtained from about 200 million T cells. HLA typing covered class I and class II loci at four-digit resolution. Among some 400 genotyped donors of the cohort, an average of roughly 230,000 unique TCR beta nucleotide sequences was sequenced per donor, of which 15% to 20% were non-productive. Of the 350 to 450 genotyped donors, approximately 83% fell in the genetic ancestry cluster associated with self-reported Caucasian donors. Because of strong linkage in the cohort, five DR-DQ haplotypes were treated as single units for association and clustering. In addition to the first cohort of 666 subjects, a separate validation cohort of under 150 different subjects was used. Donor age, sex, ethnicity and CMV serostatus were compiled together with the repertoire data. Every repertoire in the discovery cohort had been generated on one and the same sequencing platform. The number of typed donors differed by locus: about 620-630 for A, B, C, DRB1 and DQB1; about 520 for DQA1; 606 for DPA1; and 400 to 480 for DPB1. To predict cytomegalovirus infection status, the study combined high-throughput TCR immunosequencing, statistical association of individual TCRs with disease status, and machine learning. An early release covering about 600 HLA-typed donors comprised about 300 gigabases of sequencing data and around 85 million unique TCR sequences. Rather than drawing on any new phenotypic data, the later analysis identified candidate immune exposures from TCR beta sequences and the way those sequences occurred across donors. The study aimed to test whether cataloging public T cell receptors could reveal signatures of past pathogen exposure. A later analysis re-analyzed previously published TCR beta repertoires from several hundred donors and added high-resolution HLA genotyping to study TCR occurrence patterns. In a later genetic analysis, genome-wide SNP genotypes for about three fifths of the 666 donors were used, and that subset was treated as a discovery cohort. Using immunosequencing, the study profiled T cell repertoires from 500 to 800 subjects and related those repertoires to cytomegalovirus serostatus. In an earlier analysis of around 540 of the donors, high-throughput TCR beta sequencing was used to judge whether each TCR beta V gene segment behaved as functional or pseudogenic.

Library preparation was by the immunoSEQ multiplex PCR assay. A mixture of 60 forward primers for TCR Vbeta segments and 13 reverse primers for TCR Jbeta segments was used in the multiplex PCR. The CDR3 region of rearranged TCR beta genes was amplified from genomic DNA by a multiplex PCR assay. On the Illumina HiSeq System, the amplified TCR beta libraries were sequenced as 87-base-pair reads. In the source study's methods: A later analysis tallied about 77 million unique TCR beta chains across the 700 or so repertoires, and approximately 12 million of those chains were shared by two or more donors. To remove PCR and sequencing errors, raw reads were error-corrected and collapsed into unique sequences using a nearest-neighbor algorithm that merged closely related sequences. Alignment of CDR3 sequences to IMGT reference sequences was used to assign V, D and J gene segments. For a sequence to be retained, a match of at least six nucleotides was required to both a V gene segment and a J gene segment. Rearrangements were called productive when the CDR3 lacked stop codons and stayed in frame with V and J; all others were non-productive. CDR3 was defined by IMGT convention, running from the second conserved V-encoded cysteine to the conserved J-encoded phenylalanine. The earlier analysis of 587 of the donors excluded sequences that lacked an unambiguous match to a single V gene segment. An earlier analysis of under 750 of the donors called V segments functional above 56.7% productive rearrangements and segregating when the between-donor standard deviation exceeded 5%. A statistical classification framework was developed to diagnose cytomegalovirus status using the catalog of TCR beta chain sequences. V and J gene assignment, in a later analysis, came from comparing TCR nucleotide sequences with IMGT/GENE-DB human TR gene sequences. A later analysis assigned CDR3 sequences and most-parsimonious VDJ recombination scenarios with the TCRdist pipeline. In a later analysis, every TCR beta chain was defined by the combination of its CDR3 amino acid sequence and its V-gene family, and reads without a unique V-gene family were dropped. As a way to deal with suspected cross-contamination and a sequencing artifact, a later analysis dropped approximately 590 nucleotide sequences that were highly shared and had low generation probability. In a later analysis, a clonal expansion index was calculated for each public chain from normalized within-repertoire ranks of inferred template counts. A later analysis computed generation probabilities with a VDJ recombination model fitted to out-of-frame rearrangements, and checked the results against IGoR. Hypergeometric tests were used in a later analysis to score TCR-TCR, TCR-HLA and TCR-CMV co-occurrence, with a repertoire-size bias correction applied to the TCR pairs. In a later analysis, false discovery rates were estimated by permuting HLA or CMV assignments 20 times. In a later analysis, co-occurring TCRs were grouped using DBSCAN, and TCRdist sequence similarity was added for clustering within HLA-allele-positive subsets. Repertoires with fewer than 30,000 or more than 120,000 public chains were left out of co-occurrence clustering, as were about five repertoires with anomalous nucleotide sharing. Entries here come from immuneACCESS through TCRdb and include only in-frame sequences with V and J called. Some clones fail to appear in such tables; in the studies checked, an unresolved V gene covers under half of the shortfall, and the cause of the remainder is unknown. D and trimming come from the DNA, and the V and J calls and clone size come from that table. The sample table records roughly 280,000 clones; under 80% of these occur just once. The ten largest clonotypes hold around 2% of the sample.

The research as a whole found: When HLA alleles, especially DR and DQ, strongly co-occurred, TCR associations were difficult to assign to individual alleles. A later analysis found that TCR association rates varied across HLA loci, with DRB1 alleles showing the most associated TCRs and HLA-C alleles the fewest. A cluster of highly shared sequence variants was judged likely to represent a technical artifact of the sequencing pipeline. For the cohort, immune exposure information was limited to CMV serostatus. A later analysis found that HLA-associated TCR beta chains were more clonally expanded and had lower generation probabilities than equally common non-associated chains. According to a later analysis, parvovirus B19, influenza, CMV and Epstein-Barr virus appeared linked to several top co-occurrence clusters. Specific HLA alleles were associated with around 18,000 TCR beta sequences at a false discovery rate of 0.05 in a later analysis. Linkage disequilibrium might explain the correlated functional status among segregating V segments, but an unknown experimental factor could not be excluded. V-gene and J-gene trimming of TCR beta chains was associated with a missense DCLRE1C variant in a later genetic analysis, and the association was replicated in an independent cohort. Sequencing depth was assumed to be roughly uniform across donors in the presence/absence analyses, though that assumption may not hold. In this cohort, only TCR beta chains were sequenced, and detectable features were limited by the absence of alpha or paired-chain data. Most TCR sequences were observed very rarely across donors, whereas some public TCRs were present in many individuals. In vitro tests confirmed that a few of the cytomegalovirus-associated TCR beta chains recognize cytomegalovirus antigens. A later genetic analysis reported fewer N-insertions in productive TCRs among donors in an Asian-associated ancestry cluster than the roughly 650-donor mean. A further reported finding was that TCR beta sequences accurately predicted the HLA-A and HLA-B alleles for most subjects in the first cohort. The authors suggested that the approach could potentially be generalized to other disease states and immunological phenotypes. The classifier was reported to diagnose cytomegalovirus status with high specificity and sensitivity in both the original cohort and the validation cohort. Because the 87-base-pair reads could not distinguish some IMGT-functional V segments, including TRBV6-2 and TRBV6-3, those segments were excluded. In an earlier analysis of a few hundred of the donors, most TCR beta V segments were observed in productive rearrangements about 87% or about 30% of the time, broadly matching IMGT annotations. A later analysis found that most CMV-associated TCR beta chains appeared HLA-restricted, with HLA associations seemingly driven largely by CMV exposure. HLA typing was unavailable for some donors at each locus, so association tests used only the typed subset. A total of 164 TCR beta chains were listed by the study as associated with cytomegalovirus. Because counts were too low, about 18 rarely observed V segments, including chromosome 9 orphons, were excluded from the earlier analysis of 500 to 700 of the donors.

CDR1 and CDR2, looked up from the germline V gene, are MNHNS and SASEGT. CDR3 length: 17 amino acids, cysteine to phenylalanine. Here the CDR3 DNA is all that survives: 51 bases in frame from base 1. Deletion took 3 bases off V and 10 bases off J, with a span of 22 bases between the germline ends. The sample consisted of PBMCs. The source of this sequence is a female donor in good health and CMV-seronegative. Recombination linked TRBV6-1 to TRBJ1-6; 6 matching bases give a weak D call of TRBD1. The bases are TGTGCCAGCAGTGACTACGCTCAACAGGGTTCCGGGTCACCCCTCCACTTT. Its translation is CASSDYAQQGSGSPLHF.